This is a list of T cell receptor beta chains from one sample in a study of blood T cell repertoires in COVID-19. Profiled with immunoSEQ multiplex PCR; TCRdb holds only in-frame clones, not every one. Counted here are some 180,000 clones, 79% occurring once; the ten biggest clones make up 15% to 20%. Sequencing was carried out using PBMCs or T cells enriched from blood (not recorded which). The receptors were gathered from a woman aged 65 to 85 in a cohort exposed to, infected with or recovered from COVID-19 (not recorded which). Each CDR3 is given with its conserved first and last residue. Each record gives: V gene, J gene, CDR3 protein.

>TRBV5-6|TRBJ2-1
CASSLGLGGNEQFF
>TRBV14|TRBJ2-1
CASSQRGTSGSSYNEQFF
>TRBV18|TRBJ1-4
CASSPRTATNEKLFF
>TRBV5-1|TRBJ2-3
CASSLSGGTDTQYF
>TRBV2|TRBJ2-1
CASVLEGNNEQFF
>TRBV5-1|TRBJ2-1
CASSLTGTGNYNEQFF
>TRBV5-6|TRBJ2-1
CASSFGGSYNEQFF
>TRBV3-1/TRBV3-2|TRBJ2-2
CASSPYSGRFGGELFF
>TRBV29-1|TRBJ2-1
CSVRSASVGYNEQFF
>TRBV7-9|TRBJ1-5
CASSTQGNQPQHF
>TRBV7-3|TRBJ2-2
CASSSQRSGGTGELFF
>TRBV19|TRBJ2-4
CASSLNRGPIQYF
>TRBV7-3|TRBJ2-1
CASSLSRSSYNEQFF
>TRBV4-2|TRBJ1-4
CASSQGPLQGDEKLFF
>TRBV9|TRBJ1-1
CASSVDAGRGKGTEAFF
>TRBV9|TRBJ1-1
CASSAYGGSEAFF
>TRBV7-9|TRBJ2-3
CASSFRADTQYF
>TRBV28|TRBJ1-3
CASSLTGTRNTIYF
>TRBV6-5|TRBJ2-6
CASTQGVSGANVLTF
>TRBV27|TRBJ2-1
CASSLSPTGRYNEQFF
>TRBV4-1|TRBJ2-7
CASSQGTGRDEQYF